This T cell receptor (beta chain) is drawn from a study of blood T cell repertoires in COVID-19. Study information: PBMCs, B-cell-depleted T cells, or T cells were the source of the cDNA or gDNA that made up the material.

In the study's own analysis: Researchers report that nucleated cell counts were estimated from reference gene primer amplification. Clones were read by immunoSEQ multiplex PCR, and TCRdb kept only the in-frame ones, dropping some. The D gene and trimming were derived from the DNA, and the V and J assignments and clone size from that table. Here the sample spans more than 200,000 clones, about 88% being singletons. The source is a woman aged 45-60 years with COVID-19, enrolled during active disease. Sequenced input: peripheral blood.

CDR3 in amino acids: CASSISGDRPNSPLHF. The DNA of the CDR3 is TGTGCCAGTAGTATCAGCGGGGACCGCCCAAATTCACCCCTCCACTTT. The rearrangement links TRBV19 to TRBJ1-6; possibly TRBD1 for D (5 bases). The CDR3 consists of 16 residues. The V gene lost 3 bases and the J gene lost 7 bases, with 16 bases spanning the gap. Germline V gene sequence: CDR1 LNHDA, CDR2 SQIVND (reference sequence). Together with reference TRBV19 and TRBJ1-6, the CDR3 gives the full variable domain: DGGITQSPKYLFRKEGQNVTLSCEQNLNHDAMYWYRQDPGQGLRLIYYSQIVNDFQKGDIAEGYSVSREKKESFPLTVTSAQKNPTAFYLCASSISGDRPNSPLHFGNGTRLTVT.